This TCR beta chain was recovered during a study of metastatic and nonmetastatic thyroid tumors. This clone was seen only a few times. TCRdb reprocessed the PCR reads using MiXCR. The sample has some 4,200 clones, under 40% seen once. The CDR3 has 13 residues. The V end was cut by 5 bases, the J end by 1 base, with 9 bases between. There were no patients who had received any treatment before thyroid surgery. V gene TRBV12-3 or TRBV12-4 combines with J gene TRBJ2-7; D unclear. The clonotype comes from a female donor with papillary thyroid cancer or a benign thyroid nodule (not recorded which). Some clones in this sample may be carry-over from other donors' samples. The sample taken for sequencing was adjacent normal tissue. CDR3 in amino acids: CASSPFLSYEQYF. For the CDR3, the DNA is TGTGCCAGCAGTCCCTTCCTTTCCTACGAGCAGTACTTC.